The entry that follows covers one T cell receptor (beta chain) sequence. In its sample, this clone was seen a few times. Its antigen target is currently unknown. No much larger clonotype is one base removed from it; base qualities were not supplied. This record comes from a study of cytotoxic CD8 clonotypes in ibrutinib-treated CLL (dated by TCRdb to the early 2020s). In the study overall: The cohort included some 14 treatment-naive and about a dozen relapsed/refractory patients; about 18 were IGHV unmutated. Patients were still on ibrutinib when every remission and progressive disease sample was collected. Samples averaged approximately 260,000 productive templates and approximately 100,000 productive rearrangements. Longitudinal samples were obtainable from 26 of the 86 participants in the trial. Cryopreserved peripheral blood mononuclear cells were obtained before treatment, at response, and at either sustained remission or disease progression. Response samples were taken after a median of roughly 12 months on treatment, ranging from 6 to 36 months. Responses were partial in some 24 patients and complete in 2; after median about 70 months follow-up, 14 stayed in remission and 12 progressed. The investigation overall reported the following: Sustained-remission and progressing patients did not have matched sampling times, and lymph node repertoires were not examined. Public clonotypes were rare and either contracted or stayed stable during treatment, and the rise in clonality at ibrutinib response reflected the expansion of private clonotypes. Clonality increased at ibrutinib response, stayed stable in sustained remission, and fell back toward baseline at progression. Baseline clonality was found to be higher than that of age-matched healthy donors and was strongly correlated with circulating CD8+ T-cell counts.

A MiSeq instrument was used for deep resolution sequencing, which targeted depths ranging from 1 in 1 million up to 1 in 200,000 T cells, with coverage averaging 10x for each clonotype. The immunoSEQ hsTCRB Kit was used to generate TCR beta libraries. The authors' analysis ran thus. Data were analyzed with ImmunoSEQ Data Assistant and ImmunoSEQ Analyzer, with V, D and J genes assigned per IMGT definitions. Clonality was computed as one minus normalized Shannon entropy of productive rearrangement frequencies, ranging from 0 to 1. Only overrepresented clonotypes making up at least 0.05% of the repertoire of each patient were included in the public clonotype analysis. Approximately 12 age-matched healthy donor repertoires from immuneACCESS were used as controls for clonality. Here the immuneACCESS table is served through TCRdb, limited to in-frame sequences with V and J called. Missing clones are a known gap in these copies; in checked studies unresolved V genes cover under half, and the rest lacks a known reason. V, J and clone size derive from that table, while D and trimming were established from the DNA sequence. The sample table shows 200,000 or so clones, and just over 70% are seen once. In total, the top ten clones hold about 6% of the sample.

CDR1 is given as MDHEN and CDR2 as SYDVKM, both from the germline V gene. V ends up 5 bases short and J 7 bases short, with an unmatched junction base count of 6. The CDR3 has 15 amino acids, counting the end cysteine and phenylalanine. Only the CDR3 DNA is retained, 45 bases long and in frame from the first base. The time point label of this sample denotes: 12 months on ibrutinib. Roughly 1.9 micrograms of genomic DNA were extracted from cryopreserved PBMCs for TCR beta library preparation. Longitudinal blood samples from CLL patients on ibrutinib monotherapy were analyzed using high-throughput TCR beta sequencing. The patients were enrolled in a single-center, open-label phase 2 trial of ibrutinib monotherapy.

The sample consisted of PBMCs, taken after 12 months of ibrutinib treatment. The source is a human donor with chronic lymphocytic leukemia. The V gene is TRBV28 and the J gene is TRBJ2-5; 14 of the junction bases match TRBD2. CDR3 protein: CASSRGLAGAGTQYF. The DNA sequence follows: TGTGCCAGCAGTAGGGGACTAGCGGGAGCAGGGACCCAGTACTTC.